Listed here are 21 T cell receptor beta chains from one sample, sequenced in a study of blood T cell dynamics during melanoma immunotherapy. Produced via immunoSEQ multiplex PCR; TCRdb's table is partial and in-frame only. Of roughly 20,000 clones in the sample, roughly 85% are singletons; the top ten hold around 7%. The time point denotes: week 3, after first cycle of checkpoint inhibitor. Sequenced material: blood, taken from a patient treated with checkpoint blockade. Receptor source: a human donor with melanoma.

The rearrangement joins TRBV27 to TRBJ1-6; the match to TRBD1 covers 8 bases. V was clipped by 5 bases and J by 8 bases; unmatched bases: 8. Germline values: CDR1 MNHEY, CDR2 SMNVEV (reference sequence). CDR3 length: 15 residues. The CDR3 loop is CASSPARRGHSPLHF. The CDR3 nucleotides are TGTGCCAGCAGTCCCGCCCGCAGGGGGCATTCACCCCTCCACTTT.

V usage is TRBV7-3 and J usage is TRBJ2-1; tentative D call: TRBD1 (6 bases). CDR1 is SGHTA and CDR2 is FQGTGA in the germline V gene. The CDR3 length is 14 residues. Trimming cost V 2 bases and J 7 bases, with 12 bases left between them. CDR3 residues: CASSLHPTGNEQFF. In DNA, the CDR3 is TGTGCCAGCAGCTTACACCCCACAGGGAATGAGCAGTTCTTC. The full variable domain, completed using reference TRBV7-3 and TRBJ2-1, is GAGVSQTPSNKVTEKGKYVELRCDPISGHTALYWYRQSLGQGPEFLIYFQGTGAADDSGLPNDRFFAVRPEGSVSTLKIQRTERGDSAVYLCASSLHPTGNEQFFGPGTRLTVL.

CDR3 nucleotides: TGTGCCAGCGGACTGGACAGGGGCAGTAATAATGAAAAACTGTTTTTT. Translated, it gives CASGLDRGSNNEKLFF. This chain links TRBV2 with TRBJ1-4, with TRBD1 matching over 9 bases. The trim removed 8 bases at V and 4 bases at J, leaving 11 bases unmatched. Germline V gene lookup returns CDR1 SNHLY and CDR2 FYNNEI. CDR3 length: 16 residues. The full variable domain, in which reference TRBV2 and TRBJ1-4 provide the parts outside the CDR3, is EPEVTQTPSHQVTQMGQEVILRCVPISNHLYFYWYRQILGQKVEFLVSFYNNEISEKSEIFDDQFSVERPDGSNFTLKIRSTKLEDSAMYFCASGLDRGSNNEKLFFGSGTQLSVL.

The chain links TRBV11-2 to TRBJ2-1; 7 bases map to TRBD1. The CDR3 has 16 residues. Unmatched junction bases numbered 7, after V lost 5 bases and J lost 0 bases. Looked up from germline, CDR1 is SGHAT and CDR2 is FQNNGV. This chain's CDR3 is CASSLTGWGSYNEQFF. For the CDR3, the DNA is TGTGCCAGCAGCCTGACAGGGTGGGGCTCCTACAATGAGCAGTTCTTC.

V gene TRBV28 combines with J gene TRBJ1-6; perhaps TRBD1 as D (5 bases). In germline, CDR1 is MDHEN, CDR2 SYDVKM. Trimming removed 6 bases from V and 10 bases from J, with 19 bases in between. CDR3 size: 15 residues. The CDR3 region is CASRASRDGPSPLHF. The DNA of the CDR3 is TGTGCCAGCAGGGCGTCCAGGGACGGTCCCTCACCCCTCCACTTT.

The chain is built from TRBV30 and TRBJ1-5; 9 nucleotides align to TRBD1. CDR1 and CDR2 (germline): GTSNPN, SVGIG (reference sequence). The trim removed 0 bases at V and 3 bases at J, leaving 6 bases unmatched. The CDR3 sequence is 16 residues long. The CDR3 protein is CAWSVRTGAINQPQHF. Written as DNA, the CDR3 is TGTGCCTGGAGTGTAAGGACAGGGGCTATCAATCAGCCCCAGCATTTT. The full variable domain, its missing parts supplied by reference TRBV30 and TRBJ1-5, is SQTIHQWPATLVQPVGSPLSLECTVEGTSNPNLYWYRQAAGRGLQLLFYSVGIGQISSEVPQNLSASRPQDRQFILSSKKLLLSDSGFYLCAWSVRTGAINQPQHFGDGTRLSIL.

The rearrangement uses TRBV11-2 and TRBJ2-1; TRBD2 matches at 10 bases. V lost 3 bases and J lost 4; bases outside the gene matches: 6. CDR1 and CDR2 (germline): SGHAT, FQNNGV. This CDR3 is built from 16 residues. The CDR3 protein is CASSLGLARGYNEQFF. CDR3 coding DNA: TGTGCCAGCAGCTTGGGACTAGCGAGAGGATACAATGAGCAGTTCTTC.

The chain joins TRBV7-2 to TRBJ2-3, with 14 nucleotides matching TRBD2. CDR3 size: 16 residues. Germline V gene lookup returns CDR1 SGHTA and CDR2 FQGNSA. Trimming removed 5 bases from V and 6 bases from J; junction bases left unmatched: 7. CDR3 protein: CASSIGLAGGGDTQYF. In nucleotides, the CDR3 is TGTGCCAGCAGCATTGGACTAGCGGGAGGCGGGGATACGCAGTATTTT.

The CDR3: CASSPAGGGFASPLHF. The CDR3 region has the DNA TGCGCCAGCAGTCCCGCTGGGGGGGGATTCGCTTCACCCCTCCACTTT. This chain connects TRBV4-1 to TRBJ1-6; weak D call: TRBD1 (5 bases). Germline-derived CDR1 and CDR2 are MGHRA and YSYEKL. The V gene lost 6 bases and the J gene lost 9 bases, with 21 bases spanning the gap. This CDR3 is 16 amino acids long.

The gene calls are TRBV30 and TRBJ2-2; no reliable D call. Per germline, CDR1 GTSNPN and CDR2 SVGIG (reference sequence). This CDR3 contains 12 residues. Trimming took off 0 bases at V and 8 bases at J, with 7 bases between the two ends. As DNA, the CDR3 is TGTGCCTGGAGTGTACTCTCTGGGGAGCTGTTTTTT. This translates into CAWSVLSGELFF. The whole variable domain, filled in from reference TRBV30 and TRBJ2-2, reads SQTIHQWPATLVQPVGSPLSLECTVEGTSNPNLYWYRQAAGRGLQLLFYSVGIGQISSEVPQNLSASRPQDRQFILSSKKLLLSDSGFYLCAWSVLSGELFFGEGSRLTVL.

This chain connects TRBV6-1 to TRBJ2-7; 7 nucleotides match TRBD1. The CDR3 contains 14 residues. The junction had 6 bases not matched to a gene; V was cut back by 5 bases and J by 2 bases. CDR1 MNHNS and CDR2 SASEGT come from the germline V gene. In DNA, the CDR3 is TGTGCCAGCAGTACGACAGGGACCGCCTACGAGCAGTACTTC. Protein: CASSTTGTAYEQYF.

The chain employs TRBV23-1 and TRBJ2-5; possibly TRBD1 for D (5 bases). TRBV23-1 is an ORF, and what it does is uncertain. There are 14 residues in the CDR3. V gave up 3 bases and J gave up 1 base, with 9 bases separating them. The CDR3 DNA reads TGCGCCAGCAGTCATGCCGACAGCCAAGAGACCCAGTACTTC. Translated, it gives CASSHADSQETQYF.

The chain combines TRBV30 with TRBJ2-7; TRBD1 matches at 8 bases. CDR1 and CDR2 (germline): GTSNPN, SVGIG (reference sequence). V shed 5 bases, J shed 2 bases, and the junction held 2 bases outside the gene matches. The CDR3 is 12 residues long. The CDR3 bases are TGTGCCTGGGCGGGACAGGCCTACGAGCAGTACTTC. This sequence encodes CAWAGQAYEQYF. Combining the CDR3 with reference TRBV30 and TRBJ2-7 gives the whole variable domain SQTIHQWPATLVQPVGSPLSLECTVEGTSNPNLYWYRQAAGRGLQLLFYSVGIGQISSEVPQNLSASRPQDRQFILSSKKLLLSDSGFYLCAWAGQAYEQYFGPGTRLTVT.

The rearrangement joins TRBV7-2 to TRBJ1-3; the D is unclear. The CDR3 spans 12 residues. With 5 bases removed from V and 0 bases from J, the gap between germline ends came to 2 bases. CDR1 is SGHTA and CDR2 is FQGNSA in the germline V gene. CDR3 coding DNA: TGTGCCAGCAGCCTCTCTGGAAACACCATATATTTT. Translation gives CASSLSGNTIYF.

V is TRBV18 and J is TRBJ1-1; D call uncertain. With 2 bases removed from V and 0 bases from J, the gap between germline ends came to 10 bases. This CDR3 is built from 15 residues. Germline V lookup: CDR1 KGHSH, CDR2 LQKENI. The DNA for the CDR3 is TGTGCCAGCTCACCAGATAGAACCATGAACACTGAAGCTTTCTTT. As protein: CASSPDRTMNTEAFF.

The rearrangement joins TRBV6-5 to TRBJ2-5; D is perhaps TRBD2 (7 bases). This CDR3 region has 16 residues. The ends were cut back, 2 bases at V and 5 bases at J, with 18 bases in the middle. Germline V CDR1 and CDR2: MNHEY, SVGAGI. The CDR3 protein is CASSYNSGGGGETQYF. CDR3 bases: TGTGCCAGCAGTTACAATAGCGGAGGGGGAGGGGAGACCCAGTACTTC.

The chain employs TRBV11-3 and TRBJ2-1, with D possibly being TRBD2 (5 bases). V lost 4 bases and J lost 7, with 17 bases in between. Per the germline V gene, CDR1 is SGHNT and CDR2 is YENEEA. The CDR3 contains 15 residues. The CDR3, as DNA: TGTGCCAGCAGCTCCCTTGAGGCTAGCAGAAATGAGCAGTTCTTC. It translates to CASSSLEASRNEQFF.

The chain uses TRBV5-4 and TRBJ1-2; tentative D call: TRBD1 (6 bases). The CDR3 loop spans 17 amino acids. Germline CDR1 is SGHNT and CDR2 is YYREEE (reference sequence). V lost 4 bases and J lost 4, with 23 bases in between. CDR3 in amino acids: CASSPRSAQGGGYGYTF. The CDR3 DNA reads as TGTGCCAGCAGCCCCCGGTCTGCACAGGGTGGTGGCTATGGCTACACCTTC.

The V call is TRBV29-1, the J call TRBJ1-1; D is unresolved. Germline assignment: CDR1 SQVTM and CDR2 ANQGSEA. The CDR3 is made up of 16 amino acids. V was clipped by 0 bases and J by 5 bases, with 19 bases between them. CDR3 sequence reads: CSVEDSVRRPGTEAFF. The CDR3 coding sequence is TGCAGCGTTGAAGATAGCGTGCGTCGGCCGGGTACTGAAGCTTTCTTT.

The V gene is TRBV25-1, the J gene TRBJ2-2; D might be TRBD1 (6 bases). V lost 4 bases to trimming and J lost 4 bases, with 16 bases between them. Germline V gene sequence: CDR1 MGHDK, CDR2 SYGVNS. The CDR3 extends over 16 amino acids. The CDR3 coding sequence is TGTGCCAGCAGTGCCAACAGGGTCTTGGGCACCGGGGAGCTGTTTTTT. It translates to CASSANRVLGTGELFF.

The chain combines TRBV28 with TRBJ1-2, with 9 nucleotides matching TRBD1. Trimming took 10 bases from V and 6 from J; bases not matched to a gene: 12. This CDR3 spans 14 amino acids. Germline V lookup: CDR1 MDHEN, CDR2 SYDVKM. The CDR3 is CATPRNRGRNGYTF. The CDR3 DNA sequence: TGTGCCACCCCTCGAAACAGGGGGCGGAATGGCTACACCTTC.